The 28 T cell receptor beta chains in this list originate from one sample, sequenced in a study of human T cells and chemical hapten exposure. Each CDR3 protein gets one entry after TCRdb re-called the RACE reads with MiXCR. The sample has more than 35,000 distinct CDR3 sequences, approximately 11% seen once. Time point meaning: patch test 3, about 24 weeks after DPC sensitization. Sample treatment: therapeutic diphenylcyclopropenone sensitization with weekly scalp DPC. Total RNA was isolated from unfractionated whole blood. Here the sequenced sample was whole blood, taken in connection with sensitization to the hapten diphenylcyclopropenone (DPC). These receptors were taken from a middle-aged woman with alopecia areata. Some clones in this sample may be carry-over from other donors' samples.

This clonotype appeared many times. V is TRBV6-6 and J is TRBJ1-2; D ambiguous. The V gene lost 0 bases and the J gene lost 0 bases, with 11 bases spanning the gap. CDR3 length: 16 amino acids. CDR1 MNHNY and CDR2 SVGAGI come from the germline V gene (reference sequence). DNA of the CDR3: TGTGCCAGCAGTTACTCCGGGAAAAGACCTAACTATGGCTACACCTTC. It translates to CASSYSGKRPNYGYTF.

The chain links TRBV10-3 to TRBJ1-5; 8 positions match TRBD1. The CDR3 covers 16 residues. With V trimmed by 2 bases and J by 2 bases, 5 bases remained unmatched. Germline assignment: CDR1 ENHRY and CDR2 SYGVKD. The CDR3 sequence: CAISETATGGNQPQHF. CDR3 nucleotide sequence: TGTGCCATCAGTGAGACAGCGACAGGGGGCAATCAGCCCCAGCATTTT.

The chain joins TRBV7-7 to TRBJ1-1; the match to TRBD1 covers 8 bases. With V trimmed by 5 bases and J by 9 bases, 17 bases remained unmatched. In germline, CDR1 is SSHAT, CDR2 FNYEAQ (reference sequence). The CDR3 is made up of 16 amino acids. DNA of the CDR3: TGTGCCAGCAGCCCTATTGGGACAGGAATTACTTCTCAAGCTTTCTTT. Amino acids: CASSPIGTGITSQAFF.

This clonotype has a handful of counts. The chain combines TRBV9 with TRBJ2-1, with 8 positions matching TRBD2. With V trimmed by 0 bases and J by 7 bases, 6 bases remained unmatched. The germline CDR1 and CDR2 sequences are SGDLS and YYNGEE. The CDR3 runs 15 residues. The CDR3 DNA reads TGTGCCAGCAGCGTAGCGGGAGGGCCAGGGAATGAGCAGTTCTTC. Its protein is CASSVAGGPGNEQFF.

A few counts support this clonotype. CDR3 sequence reads: CASSPTGGRVEAFF. In DNA, the CDR3 is TGTGCCAGCAGCCCCACAGGGGGTCGGGTTGAAGCTTTCTTT. V gene TRBV11-2 combines with J gene TRBJ1-1, with TRBD1 matching 8 bases. The CDR3 runs to 14 residues. The J segment lost 7 bases and the V segment lost 5 bases, leaving 9 bases of the junction unmatched. Germline CDR1 reads SGHAT; CDR2 reads FQNNGV.

The chain is built from TRBV7-9 and TRBJ2-7, with D maybe TRBD1 (7 bases). In germline, CDR1 is SEHNR, CDR2 FQNEAQ (reference sequence). Trimming cost V 2 bases and J 6 bases, with 11 bases left between them. The CDR3 runs 13 residues. The CDR3 here is CASSLPGGLEQYF. As DNA, the CDR3 is TGTGCCAGCAGCTTACCAGGGGGACTCGAGCAGTACTTC.

The rearrangement uses TRBV10-3 and TRBJ2-4; a weak D match, TRBD1 (6 bases). CDR1 is ENHRY, CDR2 SYGVKD, per germline. The V and J ends lost 10 bases and 7 bases respectively, with 14 bases between them. This CDR3 contains 12 residues. The CDR3: CATEDRLNIQYF. CDR3 bases: TGTGCCACCGAAGACAGGTTGAACATTCAGTACTTC.

This rearrangement joins TRBV28 to TRBJ2-1; 9 nucleotides align to TRBD1. The V segment lost 5 bases and the J segment 8 bases; nucleotides outside the gene matches: 7. Germline values: CDR1 MDHEN, CDR2 SYDVKM. The CDR3 is 14 residues long. The CDR3 reads CASSLRDRVDEQFF. The DNA for the CDR3 is TGTGCCAGCAGTCTCCGGGACAGGGTCGATGAGCAGTTCTTC.

This clonotype was detected ten times or more. The CDR3 is CASSLLAGQPAVDTQYF. CDR3 DNA: TGTGCCAGCAGCTTACTAGCGGGACAACCGGCTGTCGATACGCAGTATTTT. The chain uses TRBV7-7 and TRBJ2-3, with 9 bases that match TRBD2. V trimming: 2 bases; J trimming: 6 bases; junction bases outside the gene matches: 12. Looked up from germline, CDR1 is SSHAT and CDR2 is FNYEAQ (reference sequence). This CDR3 comprises 17 residues.

This clonotype has a handful of counts. This rearrangement joins TRBV7-6 to TRBJ2-3; D uncertain. The CDR3 spans 15 residues. CDR1 is SGHVS and CDR2 is FNYEAQ in the germline V gene. V lost 5 bases and J 0 bases, leaving 12 bases between the germline ends. The CDR3 is CASSPTQASTDTQYF. CDR3 coding DNA: TGTGCCAGCAGCCCTACCCAGGCTAGCACAGATACGCAGTATTTT.

Remarks on this clonotype: One end of the junction fails to match germline, which may point to a read error. This rearrangement joins TRBV5-1 to TRBJ2-1; D possibly uses TRBD1 or TRBD2 (5 bases each). The length of the CDR3 is 15 residues. Germline CDR1 is SGHRS and CDR2 is YFSETQ. The CDR3 reads CTSSLAGAEYNEQFF. The CDR3 region has the DNA TGCACCAGCAGCTTGGCCGGGGCCGAATACAATGAGCAGTTCTTC.

This clonotype was seen at least ten times. The CDR3 reads CSVVEGGTNYGYTF. Here the CDR3 DNA reads TGCAGCGTTGTGGAGGGAGGTACCAACTATGGCTACACCTTC. The chain carries TRBV29-1 and TRBJ1-2; D call uncertain. Per the germline V gene, CDR1 is SQVTM and CDR2 is ANQGSEA. Trimming removed 4 bases from V and 2 bases from J, with 14 bases in between. There are 14 residues in the CDR3.

This clonotype was seen many times. V usage is TRBV4-1 and J usage is TRBJ1-5; the D gene is possibly TRBD1 (6 bases). The CDR3 loop spans 14 amino acids. The V end was cut by 2 bases, the J end by 4 bases, with 9 bases between. The germline gives CDR1 MGHRA, CDR2 YSYEKL. The CDR3 region is CASSQRQGNQPQHF. The CDR3 nucleotides are TGCGCCAGCAGCCAACGGCAGGGGAATCAGCCCCAGCATTTT.

The sample holds many counts of this clonotype. V is TRBV6-1 and J is TRBJ2-3; 8 positions agree with TRBD2. The CDR3 runs to 17 residues. After removal of 2 bases from V and 0 bases from J, the junction contained 7 bases not matched to a gene. Germline values: CDR1 MNHNS, CDR2 SASEGT. CDR3 sequence reads: CASSEFPGRASTDTQYF. The CDR3 nucleotides are TGTGCCAGCAGTGAATTCCCCGGGAGGGCAAGCACAGATACGCAGTATTTT.

In its sample, this clonotype was seen a few times. The chain joins TRBV28 to TRBJ2-4; 8 positions agree with TRBD2. Germline-derived CDR1 and CDR2 are MDHEN and SYDVKM. V gave up 10 bases and J gave up 12 bases; unmatched junction bases: 17. CDR3 length: 14 residues. The CDR3 region is CAIRGAGLAASQYF. The CDR3 DNA reads as TGTGCCATCAGAGGCGCAGGACTAGCTGCCAGTCAGTACTTC.

Ten or more counts support this clonotype. The chain has TRBV7-2 and TRBJ1-1; no firm D call. Germline V gives CDR1 SGHTA, CDR2 FQGNSA. V lost 5 bases and J 3 bases, leaving 10 bases between the germline ends. The CDR3 has 13 residues. CDR3: CASSRPEDTEAFF. CDR3 bases: TGTGCCAGCAGCCGGCCGGAGGACACTGAAGCTTTCTTT.

This sequence joins TRBV28 and TRBJ2-5; D tentatively reads TRBD1 or TRBD2 (6 bases each). V gave up 6 bases and J gave up 5 bases, with 19 bases separating them. This CDR3 has 15 residues. The germline CDR1 and CDR2 sequences are MDHEN and SYDVKM. The CDR3 protein is CASSPPGGYGETQYF. The CDR3 bases are TGTGCCAGCAGCCCGCCCGGGGGCTATGGGGAGACCCAGTACTTC.

V usage is TRBV27 and J usage is TRBJ2-4; 12 positions agree with TRBD2. Per the germline V gene, CDR1 is MNHEY and CDR2 is SMNVEV (reference sequence). Trimming at V came to 3 bases and at J to 7 bases, leaving 1 base not matched to a gene. This CDR3 region has 14 residues. CDR3 in DNA: TGTGCCAGCAGTTTGGGGACTAGCGGGAACATTCAGTACTTC. Protein sequence: CASSLGTSGNIQYF.

The chain has TRBV29-1 and TRBJ2-4; D is ambiguous. Trimming took off 7 bases at V and 1 base at J, with 11 bases between the two ends. CDR1 and CDR2 (germline): SQVTM, ANQGSEA. The CDR3 has 13 amino acids. In DNA form, the CDR3 reads TGCAGCGCCAAAAGTGAGGCCAAAAACATTCAGTACTTC. Residues: CSAKSEAKNIQYF. The entire variable domain, with the rest obtained from reference TRBV29-1 and TRBJ2-4, is as follows: SAVISQKPSRDICQRGTSLTIQCQVDSQVTMMFWYRQQPGQSLTLIATANQGSEATYESGFVIDKFPISRPNLTFSTLTVSNMSPEDSSIYLCSAKSEAKNIQYFGAGTRLSVL.

The rearrangement links TRBV3-1 to TRBJ1-6; D may be TRBD1 (5 bases). Trimming left V 1 base short and J 9 bases short, with 10 bases between. Germline V gene data show CDR1 as LGHDT and CDR2 as YNNKEL (reference sequence). The CDR3 is 14 residues long. CDR3 residues: CASSQGGFGSPLHF. The CDR3 coding sequence is TGTGCCAGCAGCCAAGGGGGGTTTGGTTCACCCCTCCACTTT. The full variable domain, in which reference TRBV3-1 and TRBJ1-6 provide the parts outside the CDR3, is DTAVSQTPKYLVTQMGNDKSIKCEQNLGHDTMYWYKQDSKKFLKIMFSYNNKELIINETVPNRFSPKSPDKAHLNLHINSLELGDSAVYFCASSQGGFGSPLHFGNGTRLTVT.

CDR3 amino acids: CASSQAPGTPTTNEKLFF. CDR3 bases: TGCGCCAGCAGCCAAGCCCCCGGGACACCTACAACTAATGAAAAACTGTTTTTT. The chain employs TRBV4-3 and TRBJ1-4; possible D gene TRBD1, 6 bases. Germline V gene data show CDR1 as LGHNA and CDR2 as YSLEER. With 1 base removed from V and 0 bases from J, the gap between germline ends came to 15 bases. The CDR3 has 18 amino acids.

This clonotype was detected many times. The rearrangement links TRBV19 to TRBJ2-3, with 7 bases fitting TRBD1. The CDR3 contains 17 residues. The V segment lost 3 bases and the J segment 0 bases; nucleotides outside the gene matches: 9. Germline values: CDR1 LNHDA, CDR2 SQIVND (reference sequence). The CDR3 DNA reads TGTGCCAGTAGTATGGAACGACAGGGAGATAGCACAGATACGCAGTATTTT. Amino acids: CASSMERQGDSTDTQYF.

There are a few counts of this clonotype. This rearrangement joins TRBV4-1 to TRBJ1-1, with 7 bases fitting TRBD1. Germline lookup yields CDR1 MGHRA and CDR2 YSYEKL. Unmatched junction bases numbered 5, after V lost 6 bases and J lost 1 base. The CDR3 runs 14 residues. The CDR3 reads CASRPRDRNTEAFF. DNA of the CDR3: TGCGCCAGCAGGCCACGGGACAGGAACACTGAAGCTTTCTTT.

This clonotype has just a few counts. The rearrangement joins TRBV7-9 to TRBJ2-7, with a tentative D call TRBD2 (6 bases). The CDR3 is 15 residues long. V gave up 1 base and J gave up 3 bases, with 13 bases separating them. The germline CDR1 and CDR2 sequences are SEHNR and FQNEAQ (reference sequence). CDR3 sequence reads: CASSLVEGVSYEQYF. CDR3 nucleotides: TGTGCCAGCAGCTTAGTGGAGGGTGTGAGCTACGAGCAGTACTTC.

This clonotype was seen repeatedly, ten times or more. The chain carries TRBV29-1 and TRBJ2-2; 8 bases align to TRBD1. This CDR3 contains 14 residues. The trim removed 6 bases at V and 4 bases at J, leaving 7 bases unmatched. Germline V CDR1 and CDR2: SQVTM, ANQGSEA. CDR3 sequence: CSVLQGAFTGELFF. The CDR3, as DNA: TGCAGCGTCCTGCAGGGGGCGTTCACCGGGGAGCTGTTTTTT.

This clonotype was recorded a few times. The rearrangement uses TRBV4-3 and TRBJ1-4; D gene unclear. The CDR3 totals 14 residues. Between the trimmed V and J ends, which lost 0 bases and 8 bases, there was a span of 10 bases. Germline lookup yields CDR1 LGHNA and CDR2 YSLEER. CDR3 loop: CASSQDVVGEKLFF. CDR3 DNA sequence: TGCGCCAGCAGCCAAGATGTAGTCGGGGAAAAACTGTTTTTT.

Worth noting for this clonotype: A single base separates this from a much larger clone, so it may be a read error. This chain uses TRBV12-3 or TRBV12-4 with TRBJ1-4, with D hard to call. Trimming cost V 3 bases and J 7 bases, with 3 bases left between them. The length of the CDR3 is 11 residues. CDR3 DNA: TGTGCCAGCAGTTTCAGTGAAAAACTGTTTTTT. This gives the protein CASSFSEKLFF.

This clonotype was seen ten or more times. The rearrangement uses TRBV11-2 and TRBJ2-7; D may be TRBD1 (5 bases). CDR3 size: 15 residues. V was shortened by 1 base and J by 2 bases, with 12 bases between the two germline ends. The germline CDR1 and CDR2 sequences are SGHAT and FQNNGV. This CDR3 is CASSLVETAPYEQYF. The CDR3, as DNA: TGTGCCAGCAGCTTAGTGGAGACAGCTCCCTACGAGCAGTACTTC.